The 4 T cell receptor beta chains below all came from one sample that was sequenced in a study of T cells in Graves' hyperthyroidism and ophthalmopathy. It was RNA transcripts that yielded the amplified TCR beta CDR3 regions. First-round RT-PCR with HTBI primers amplified the TCR CDR3 region. TCRdb re-called the multiplex PCR reads through MiXCR, storing one row per CDR3 protein. The table shows 500,000 to 650,000 distinct CDR3 sequences, with around 15% occurring only once. Sequenced sample: blood. The origin of the receptors is a woman aged 40 to 50 with Graves' hyperthyroidism.

The chain carries TRBV20-1 and TRBJ1-2, with 7 bases identical to TRBD1. Germline trimming cut 0 bases from V and 4 bases from J; bases unmatched to any gene: 5. Germline V CDR1 and CDR2: DFQATT, SNEGSKA (reference sequence). The CDR3 loop spans 14 amino acids. Written as DNA, the CDR3 is TGCAGTGCTAGAGAACAGGGGAAGATCTATGGCTACACCTTC. Translation gives CSAREQGKIYGYTF.

This sequence joins TRBV30 and TRBJ2-7; D possibly corresponds to TRBD1 (6 bases). Trimming took off 4 bases at V and 0 bases at J, with 16 bases between the two ends. The CDR3 runs 15 residues. Germline-derived CDR1 and CDR2 are GTSNPN and SVGIG (reference sequence). The CDR3 DNA reads TGTGCCTGGAACATACAGGGTCCGAGCTCCTACGAGCAGTACTTC. Protein product: CAWNIQGPSSYEQYF.

The sample holds a few counts of this clonotype. The V call is TRBV20-1, the J call TRBJ2-7, with D unclear. In germline, CDR1 is DFQATT, CDR2 SNEGSKA (reference sequence). The V end lost 0 bases, the J end lost 4 bases, and 13 bases lay between the germline ends. The CDR3 is 14 residues long. The CDR3, as DNA: TGCAGTGCTAGAGATCGGGCTAGAGAATACGAGCAGTACTTC. It yields the protein CSARDRAREYEQYF.

The genes are TRBV5-1 and TRBJ2-7; maybe TRBD1 (6 bases). V was pared by 5 bases and J by 6 bases, with 24 bases between. The length of the CDR3 is 16 residues. Germline CDR1 is SGHRS and CDR2 is YFSETQ. CDR3 region: CASRGSPAGDLGEQYF. The CDR3 coding sequence is TGCGCCAGCAGGGGCTCACCGGCAGGGGACCTCGGCGAGCAGTACTTC.